Listed below are T cell receptor beta chains from one sample, sequenced in a study of cytomegalovirus exposure and HLA in healthy donors. TCRdb's copy holds only in-frame clones and misses some; the assay was immunoSEQ multiplex PCR. The data show 100,000 or so clones, roughly 88% seen once. The source material was PBMCs. The source of these receptors is a woman aged 18-30 years in good health and CMV-seronegative. The CDR3 runs from the conserved cysteine through the conserved F or W. The D gene is left open where the match is weak. Not every row has a clone size; where given, it reads once, few, many or a size class.

j_gene	d_gene	abundance	v_gene	CDR3aa	CDR3nt
TRBJ2-2	.	.	TRBV11-3	CASSPTTRLGNTGELFF	TGTGCCAGCAGCCCAACGACCCGCCTGGGCAACACCGGGGAGCTGTTTTTT
TRBJ2-5	.	.	TRBV15	CATSRGGVQETQYF	TGTGCCACCAGCAGAGGCGGGGTCCAAGAGACCCAGTACTTC
TRBJ2-7	.	.	TRBV30	CAWSVPVKYEQYF	TGTGCCTGGAGTGTACCGGTAAAATACGAGCAGTACTTC
TRBJ2-3	.	.	TRBV9	CASSVAANLGTDTQYF	TGTGCCAGCAGCGTAGCCGCCAACTTGGGCACAGATACGCAGTATTTT
TRBJ2-2	.	.	TRBV10-3	CAISGGPGELFF	TGTGCCATCAGTGGGGGCCCCGGGGAGCTGTTTTTT
TRBJ2-7	.	.	TRBV21-1	CASSGFGTPSSYEQYF	TGTGCCAGCAGCGGATTTGGGACTCCAAGCTCCTACGAGCAGTACTTC
TRBJ2-7	TRBD2	.	TRBV11-2	CASSLGGTRSYEQYF	TGTGCCAGCAGCTTAGGGGGGACTAGGAGCTACGAGCAGTACTTC
TRBJ2-2	TRBD1	.	TRBV4-1	CASSKPGQGPGELFF	TGCGCCAGCAGCAAACCAGGACAGGGCCCCGGGGAGCTGTTTTTT
TRBJ2-2	.	.	TRBV7-9	CASSLATSGIVGELFF	TGTGCCAGCAGCTTAGCGACGTCCGGGATTGTCGGGGAGCTGTTTTTT
TRBJ2-7	TRBD1	.	TRBV28	CASSPQGAGGYEQYF	TGTGCCAGCAGTCCACAGGGGGCCGGGGGCTACGAGCAGTACTTC
TRBJ1-6	TRBD1	.	TRBV13	CASSPGTGWRSPLHF	TGTGCCAGCAGCCCAGGGACAGGATGGCGGTCACCCCTCCACTTT
TRBJ1-1	.	.	TRBV4-3	CASSPLRELMNTEAFF	TGCGCCAGCAGCCCCCTCCGGGAGCTTATGAACACTGAAGCTTTCTTT
TRBJ1-2	.	.	TRBV7-9	CASSFGSGYGYTF	TGTGCCAGCAGCTTCGGTTCAGGCTATGGCTACACCTTC
TRBJ2-5	TRBD2	.	TRBV7-6	CASSPGAGVSETQYF	TGTGCCAGCAGCCCCGGGGCGGGAGTCTCAGAGACCCAGTACTTC
TRBJ1-4	TRBD1	few	TRBV7-2	CASSLVSRDRGGKLFF	TGTGCCAGCAGCTTAGTATCTCGGGACAGGGGGGGAAAACTGTTTTTT
TRBJ2-3	TRBD1	.	TRBV6-1	CATLDRETDTQYF	TGTGCCACCTTGGACAGGGAAACAGATACGCAGTATTTT
TRBJ1-4	TRBD1	.	TRBV6-5	CASTRTGEGEKLFF	TGTGCCAGCACCCGGACAGGGGAAGGCGAAAAACTGTTTTTT
TRBJ2-6	.	few	TRBV6-4	CASSNQGPGANVLTF	TGTGCCAGCAGTAATCAGGGGCCTGGGGCCAACGTCCTGACTTTC
TRBJ2-1	.	few	TRBV21-1	CASRRPSLLEATIYGGVFGNEQFF	TGTGCCAGCAGAAGACCGTCTCTTTTGGAAGCTACGATCTACGGGGGGGTATTCGGCAATGAGCAGTTCTTC
TRBJ1-4	.	.	TRBV27	CASSISRGEDEKLFF	TGTGCCAGCAGCATATCAAGGGGTGAGGATGAAAAACTGTTTTTT
TRBJ2-2	.	.	TRBV7-6	CASSLAAGNTGELFF	TGTGCCAGCAGCTTAGCTGCAGGCAACACCGGGGAGCTGTTTTTT
TRBJ2-2	.	.	TRBV5-4	CASSPVPDSYNTGELFF	TGTGCCAGCAGCCCCGTTCCGGACTCCTACAACACCGGGGAGCTGTTTTTT
TRBJ2-1	TRBD2	.	TRBV14	CASTARAGGRGEQFF	TGTGCCAGCACCGCAAGGGCGGGGGGTAGAGGTGAGCAGTTCTTC
TRBJ1-4	TRBD1	.	TRBV11-2	CASSSLQGAGEKLFF	TGTGCCAGCAGTTCACTACAGGGGGCGGGCGAAAAACTGTTTTTT
TRBJ2-7	TRBD1	.	TRBV29-1	CSVEKQGASSYEQYF	TGCAGCGTTGAAAAACAGGGGGCCTCCTCCTACGAGCAGTACTTC
TRBJ2-3	TRBD2	.	TRBV4-3	CASSQAPAAGGWADTQYF	TGCGCCAGCAGCCAAGCCCCGGCCGCGGGGGGGTGGGCAGATACGCAGTATTTT
TRBJ1-2	.	.	TRBV6-5	CASSYTGGRGYGYTF	TGTGCCAGCAGTTACACGGGAGGAAGAGGCTATGGCTACACCTTC
TRBJ1-6	.	.	TRBV19	CASSPQSGQSDSPLHF	TGTGCCAGTAGCCCCCAGTCAGGACAATCTGATTCACCCCTCCACTTT
TRBJ2-1	TRBD2	once	TRBV5-1	CASSQNLAGNYNEQFF	TGCGCCAGCAGCCAGAATCTAGCGGGGAACTACAATGAGCAGTTCTTC
TRBJ2-1	.	.	TRBV6-5	CASREGYNEQFF	TGTGCCAGCAGGGAGGGTTACAATGAGCAGTTCTTC
TRBJ2-1	TRBD2	.	TRBV5-1	CASRRVLAGPAEQFF	TGCGCCAGCAGAAGGGTTCTAGCGGGCCCAGCCGAGCAGTTCTTC
TRBJ1-2	TRBD1	.	TRBV5-1	CASSQTGIGYTF	TGCGCCAGCAGCCAGACAGGGATTGGCTACACCTTC
TRBJ2-7	.	.	TRBV30	CAWSVGGEQYF	TGTGCCTGGAGTGTTGGGGGGGAGCAGTACTTC
TRBJ2-2	.	.	TRBV7-2	CASSLEALPTGELFF	TGTGCCAGCAGCTTAGAAGCACTACCCACCGGGGAGCTGTTTTTT
TRBJ2-3	TRBD2	.	TRBV19	CASSPGLAFTDTQYF	TGTGCCAGTAGCCCGGGACTAGCGTTCACAGATACGCAGTATTTT
TRBJ2-4	.	.	TRBV28	CASSPRVGIQYF	TGTGCCAGCAGTCCCAGGGTGGGCATTCAGTACTTC
TRBJ1-3	.	.	TRBV19	CASRPQGPNSGNTIYF	TGTGCCAGTAGACCCCAGGGTCCAAACTCTGGAAACACCATATATTTT
TRBJ2-7	TRBD1	few	TRBV28	CASRDRTGRSYEQYF	TGTGCCAGCAGGGACCGGACAGGGCGGTCCTACGAGCAGTACTTC
TRBJ2-1	TRBD2	.	TRBV5-1	CASSPLTSGGEQFF	TGCGCCAGCAGCCCATTGACTAGCGGGGGGGAGCAGTTCTTC
TRBJ2-7	TRBD2	.	TRBV6-5	CASSYVGSGRAEQYF	TGTGCCAGCAGTTACGTTGGTAGCGGGAGGGCCGAGCAGTACTTC
TRBJ2-7	.	.	TRBV5-4	CASSWGLGSAEQYF	TGTGCCAGCAGCTGGGGACTGGGATCCGCCGAGCAGTACTTC
TRBJ2-5	TRBD2	once	TRBV6-5	CASLRTSTSETQYF	TGTGCCAGCCTTCGGACTAGCACATCTGAGACCCAGTACTTC
TRBJ2-2	.	.	TRBV28	CASSLLQENTGELFF	TGTGCCAGCAGTTTGCTACAGGAGAACACCGGGGAGCTGTTTTTT
TRBJ1-2	TRBD1	.	TRBV28	CASSSLTGAGYGYTF	TGTGCCAGCAGTTCCCTTACAGGGGCCGGATATGGCTACACCTTC